This is a list of T cell receptor beta chains from one sample in a study of control samples from healthy donors and cancer patients. TCRdb's table, derived via immunoSEQ multiplex PCR, lists solely in-frame clones and lacks some. The profile shows approximately 190,000 clones, over 80% of them singletons. The sample comprised blood. Receptor source: a young man in good health. The CDR3 runs from the conserved cysteine through the conserved F or W.

v_gene,CDR3aa
TRBV5-1,CASSLVASRTPEDGYTF
TRBV5-1,CASSYYGGASTGELFF
TRBV6-5,CASSYSSSGYTGELFF
TRBV6-5,CASRGTANYGYTF
TRBV13,CASSLRARSEQYF
TRBV5-8,CASRWEKGLTSNYEQYF
TRBV24-1,CATSDSDRADEQYF
TRBV4-2,CASSQERQAEAFF
TRBV20-1,CSLQDNYGYTF
TRBV27,CASSLLRGAGASGGLLYEQYF
TRBV20-1,CSALYQAEAFF
TRBV7-8,CASSLGRGKEKLFF
TRBV28,CASRGTGSFEKLFF
TRBV6-5,CASSYSDTVRGYTF
TRBV2,CASSKENNSPLHF
TRBV19,CASKSSGTSGTDTQYF
TRBV2,CASKGSAGLAAGEQYF
TRBV6-5,CASRRRDRGVYEQYF
TRBV30,CAWSYRTSAEQYF
TRBV7-9,CASSLVGGNSGANVLTF
TRBV7-2,CASSPWGGTGYTF
TRBV10-2,CASSLLAGELFF
TRBV3-1/TRBV3-2,CASSQDVGYEQYF
TRBV7-8,CASSLDRENTGELFF
TRBV12-3/TRBV12-4,CASSLDRAKQYF
TRBV3-1/TRBV3-2,CASSQGTGGLTDTQYF
TRBV10-1,CAGVEGSKEKLFF
TRBV12-3/TRBV12-4,CASGDRGQYGYTF
TRBV19,CASARPGSSYNEQFF
TRBV5-1,CASSLAESGTGQFF
TRBV9,CASSEGTVFGGNTIYF
TRBV7-9,CASSFKRLAETPNTGELFF
TRBV19,CASIDRDSNQPQHF
TRBV9,CASSVRGASLEQFF
TRBV3-1/TRBV3-2,CASSRTGGSGNTIYF
TRBV9,CASSVVGRADTQYF
TRBV19,CASSPRDNANSPLHF
TRBV6-5,CASSYSGGGGNEQFF
TRBV28,CASSLTGRPYGYTF
TRBV5-1,CASSPTGKNSPLHF
TRBV5-6,CASSSGGPREQYF
TRBV3-1/TRBV3-2,CASNLQGTSTDTQYF
TRBV10-3,CAISESRDRGQQYF
TRBV24-1,CATSNPSGAYNEQFF
TRBV2,CATQGGWTEAFF
TRBV4-2,CASSREASFSYNEQFF
TRBV5-6,CASSLVAGGLEQYF
TRBV5-5,CASSLEASMNTEAFF
TRBV7-8,CASRESGYEQYF
TRBV9,CASSVGQGSQPQHF
TRBV19,CASSIAGYSNQPQHF
TRBV2,CASSEEGTGPNQPQHF
TRBV6-5,CASNGRTALYEQYF
TRBV5-1,CASSRLTDSYEQYF
TRBV18,CASAWTEYTEAFF
TRBV6-5,CASSYAGIRSPLHF
TRBV7-9,CASSPSGYEQYF
TRBV7-2,CASSFTSGLAGGYNEQFF
TRBV5-1,CASSLAGASTEAFF